The present T cell receptor (beta chain) was sequenced within a study of early T cells in non-severe SARS-CoV-2 infection. Overall study: Sequencing input comprised bulk RNA from unsorted whole blood; chain pairing was not available. Study-level points and caveats: Private and CD4 specificities were missed by VDJdb matching, skewed to anti-spike CD8.

Individually, cDNA molecules had unique molecular identifiers attached to them. TCRdb re-called the 5' RACE reads through MiXCR, storing one row per CDR3 protein. The data hold some 62,000 distinct CDR3 sequences, with about 9.9% observed a single time. V gave up 1 base and J gave up 4 bases, with 14 bases separating them. The germline gives CDR1 SGDLS, CDR2 YYNGEE. This CDR3 has 15 amino acids. Points on this clonotype: Its antigen is unknown.

This chain connects TRBV9 to TRBJ1-1, with D unclear. Source material: whole blood. This receptor was identified in an adult who was a healthcare worker with PCR-confirmed SARS-CoV-2 infection or an uninfected control (not recorded which). DNA of the CDR3: TGTGCCAGCAGCGTATTCAGCGGAGTTGGCACTGAAGCTTTCTTT. Translation gives CASSVFSGVGTEAFF.